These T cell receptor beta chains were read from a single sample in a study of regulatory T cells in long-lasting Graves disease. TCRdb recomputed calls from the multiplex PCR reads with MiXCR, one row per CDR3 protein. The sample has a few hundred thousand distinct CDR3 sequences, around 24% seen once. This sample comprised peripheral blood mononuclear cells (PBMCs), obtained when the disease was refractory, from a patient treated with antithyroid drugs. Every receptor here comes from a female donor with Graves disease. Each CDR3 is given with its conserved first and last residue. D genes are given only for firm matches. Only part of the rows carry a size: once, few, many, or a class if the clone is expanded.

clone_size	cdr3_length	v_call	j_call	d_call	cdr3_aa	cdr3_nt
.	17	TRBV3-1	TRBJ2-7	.	CASSQDMSRDIPYEQYF	TGTGCCAGCAGCCAAGATATGAGTCGGGACATTCCCTACGAGCAGTACTTC
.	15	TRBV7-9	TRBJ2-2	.	CASSLSPSLPGELFF	TGTGCCAGCAGCTTATCTCCGTCGTTGCCCGGGGAGCTGTTTTTT
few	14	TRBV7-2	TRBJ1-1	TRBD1	CASSSRGGSTEAFF	TGTGCCAGCAGCTCCAGGGGGGGATCCACTGAAGCTTTCTTT
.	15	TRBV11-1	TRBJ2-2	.	CASSLAPIYTGELFF	TGTGCCAGCAGCTTAGCGCCCATATACACCGGGGAGCTGTTTTTT
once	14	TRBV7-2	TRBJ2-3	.	CASSFSWRTDTQYF	TGTGCCAGCAGCTTTAGTTGGCGCACAGATACGCAGTATTTT
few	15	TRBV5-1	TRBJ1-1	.	CASSSMGQGNTEAFF	TGCGCCAGCAGCTCCATGGGGCAGGGGAACACTGAAGCTTTCTTT
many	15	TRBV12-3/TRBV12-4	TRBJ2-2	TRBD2	CASRGLAGSAGELFF	TGTGCCAGCAGGGGACTAGCGGGATCGGCCGGGGAGCTGTTTTTT
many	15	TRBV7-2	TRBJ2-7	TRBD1	CASSLAGGATYEQYF	TGTGCCAGCAGCTTAGCAGGGGGCGCTACCTACGAGCAGTACTTC
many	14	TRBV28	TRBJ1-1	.	CASSIIQGNTEAFF	TGTGCCAGCAGTATAATACAGGGGAACACTGAAGCTTTCTTT
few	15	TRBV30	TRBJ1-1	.	CAWGTGGLMNTEAFF	TGTGCCTGGGGGACGGGGGGGCTCATGAACACTGAAGCTTTCTTT
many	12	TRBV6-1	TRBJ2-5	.	CASRDSQETQYF	TGTGCCAGCAGGGACAGCCAAGAGACCCAGTACTTC
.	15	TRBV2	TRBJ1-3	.	CASSTGTLSGNTIYF	TGTGCCAGCAGTACCGGGACACTCTCTGGAAACACCATATATTTT
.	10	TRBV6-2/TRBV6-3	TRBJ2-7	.	CASQLHEQYF	TGTGCCAGCCAACTTCACGAGCAGTACTTC
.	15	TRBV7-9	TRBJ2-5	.	CASSLANPGSETQYF	TGTGCCAGCAGCTTAGCGAACCCAGGTTCCGAGACCCAGTACTTC
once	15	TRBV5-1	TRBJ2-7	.	CASSLDGGHTYEQYF	TGCGCCAGCAGCTTGGATGGCGGCCATACCTACGAGCAGTACTTC
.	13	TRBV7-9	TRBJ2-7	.	CASSQLGGNEQYF	TGTGCCAGCAGCCAACTGGGGGGCAACGAGCAGTACTTC
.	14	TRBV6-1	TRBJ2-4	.	CASSYRGAKNIQYF	TGTGCCAGCAGTTACCGGGGCGCCAAAAACATTCAGTACTTC
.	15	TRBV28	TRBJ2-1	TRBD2	CASSLRPAGVREQFF	TGTGCCAGCAGTTTGCGCCCAGCGGGAGTAAGGGAGCAGTTCTTC
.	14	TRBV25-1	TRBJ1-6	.	CASSESQGNSPLHF	TGTGCCAGCAGTGAATCTCAGGGAAATTCACCCCTCCACTTT
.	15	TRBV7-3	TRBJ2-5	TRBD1	CASSKGQGPQETQYF	TGTGCCAGCAGTAAGGGACAGGGTCCTCAAGAGACCCAGTACTTC
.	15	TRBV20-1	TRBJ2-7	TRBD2	CSARVTSGREAEQYF	TGCAGTGCTAGGGTGACTAGCGGGAGAGAGGCCGAGCAGTACTTC
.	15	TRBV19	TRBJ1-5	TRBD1	CASKPGTGSNQPQHF	TGTGCCAGTAAACCCGGGACAGGGAGCAATCAGCCCCAGCATTTT
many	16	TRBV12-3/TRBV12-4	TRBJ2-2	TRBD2	CASIFFSGGRLGELFF	TGTGCCAGCATCTTCTTCTCGGGGGGGCGCCTCGGGGAGCTGTTTTTT
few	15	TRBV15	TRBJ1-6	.	CATSRDQMDQSPLHF	TGTGCCACCAGCAGAGATCAGATGGATCAATCACCCCTCCACTTT
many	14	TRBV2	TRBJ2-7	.	CASDRVSPSDEQYF	TGTGCCAGCGACCGGGTGTCCCCTTCCGACGAGCAGTACTTC
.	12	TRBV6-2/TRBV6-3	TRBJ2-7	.	CASFDKTYEQYF	TGTGCCAGCTTCGACAAGACCTACGAGCAGTACTTC
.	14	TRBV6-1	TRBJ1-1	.	CASRNAGVNTEASF	TGTGCCAGCAGGAATGCAGGGGTCAACACTGAAGCTTCCTTT
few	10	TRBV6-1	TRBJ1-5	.	CASGDLPQHF	TGTGCCAGCGGAGATCTTCCCCAGCATTTT
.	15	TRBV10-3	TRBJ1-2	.	CAISENLGSGYGYTF	TGTGCCATCAGTGAGAATCTGGGTTCTGGCTATGGCTACACCTTC
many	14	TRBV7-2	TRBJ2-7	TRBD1	CASSLGGQVYEQYF	TGTGCCAGCAGCTTAGGTGGACAGGTCTACGAGCAGTACTTC
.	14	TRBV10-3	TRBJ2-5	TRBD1	CAIKKTGVQETQYF	TGTGCCATCAAGAAGACAGGGGTTCAAGAGACCCAGTACTTC
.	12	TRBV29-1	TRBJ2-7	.	CSVRIEHYEQYF	TGCAGCGTCAGGATCGAGCACTACGAGCAGTACTTC
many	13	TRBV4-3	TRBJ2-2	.	CASSLHPLGELFF	TGCGCCAGCAGCCTGCACCCTCTCGGGGAGCTGTTTTTT
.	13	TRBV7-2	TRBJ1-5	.	CASGTPGNQPQHF	TGTGCCAGCGGAACCCCGGGGAATCAGCCCCAGCATTTT
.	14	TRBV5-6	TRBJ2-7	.	CASSFINREGEQYF	TGTGCCAGCAGCTTTATAAACAGGGAGGGCGAGCAGTACTTC
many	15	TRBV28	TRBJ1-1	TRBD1	CASSSGGGGYTEAFF	TGTGCCAGCAGTTCAGGGGGCGGGGGGTACACTGAAGCTTTCTTT
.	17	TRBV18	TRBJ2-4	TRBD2	CASSRRLAGGPGDIQYF	TGTGCCAGCTCACGAAGACTAGCGGGTGGACCGGGGGACATTCAGTACTTC
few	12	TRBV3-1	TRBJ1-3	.	CASSQNRNTIYF	TGTGCCAGCAGCCAAAATAGGAACACCATATATTTT
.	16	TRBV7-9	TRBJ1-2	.	CASSLAPHLGGYGYTF	TGTGCCAGCAGCTTAGCCCCTCACCTCGGAGGATATGGCTACACCTTC
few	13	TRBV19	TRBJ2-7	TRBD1	CASSGQGGGEQYF	TGTGCCAGTAGCGGACAGGGGGGAGGCGAGCAGTACTTC
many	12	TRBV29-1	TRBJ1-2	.	CSVASGVGGYTF	TGCAGCGTTGCCAGTGGGGTAGGAGGCTACACCTTC
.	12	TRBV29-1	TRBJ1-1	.	CSVDFGNTEAFF	TGCAGCGTTGATTTCGGGAACACTGAAGCTTTCTTT